These 5 T cell receptor beta chains came from one sample sequenced in a study of cytomegalovirus exposure and HLA in healthy donors. The study ran its PCR with 60 Vbeta and 13 Jbeta primers. Generated by immunoSEQ multiplex PCR, the TCRdb table keeps only in-frame clones and is missing some. The sample carries roughly 300,000 clones, 86% recorded once. The sequencing input was PBMCs. All receptors come from a man aged 35 to 55 in good health and CMV-seropositive.

The chain recombines TRBV18 with TRBJ2-2, with a weak D call TRBD2 (6 bases). The CDR3 is made up of 15 amino acids. Trimming stripped 4 bases from V and 6 bases from J, with 15 bases between. Per the germline V gene, CDR1 is KGHSH and CDR2 is LQKENI. DNA for the CDR3: TGTGCCAGCTCACTGGAGACTAGTGGGGCCGGGGAGCTGTTTTTT. Translating it yields CASSLETSGAGELFF. Supplemented by reference TRBV18 and TRBJ2-2, the full variable domain reads NAGVMQNPRHLVRRRGQEARLRCSPMKGHSHVYWYRQLPEEGLKFMVYLQKENIIDESGMPKERFSAEFPKEGPSILRIQQVVRGDSAAYFCASSLETSGAGELFFGEGSRLTVL.

The rearrangement uses TRBV19 and TRBJ2-7; 10 bases fit TRBD1. The J segment lost 3 bases and the V segment lost 5 bases, leaving 7 bases of the junction unmatched. From germline, CDR1 is LNHDA and CDR2 SQIVND (reference sequence). The length of the CDR3 is 15 residues. The CDR3 here is CASSPWGQGLYEQYF. CDR3 DNA sequence: TGTGCCAGTAGTCCCTGGGGACAGGGGCTCTACGAGCAGTACTTC.

The chain links TRBV6-6 to TRBJ1-1; 9 bases fit TRBD1. Germline loops: CDR1 MNHNY, CDR2 SVGAGI (reference sequence). V lost 10 bases to trimming and J lost 1 base; unmatched junction nucleotides: 7. The length of the CDR3 is 14 residues. The DNA for the CDR3 is TGTGCCACCACAGGGGGCGTCCAGAACACTGAAGCTTTCTTT. Residues: CATTGGVQNTEAFF.

The CDR3 DNA reads as TGTGCCAGCAGCGCCTCGACAGTGAACACTGAAGCTTTCTTT. This encodes CASSASTVNTEAFF. The rearrangement links TRBV9 to TRBJ1-1; a possible D gene is TRBD1 (5 bases). CDR1 SGDLS and CDR2 YYNGEE come from the germline V gene. CDR3 size: 14 residues. Between the trimmed V and J ends, which lost 3 bases and 0 bases, there was a span of 9 bases.

This clone appeared a single time. Different DNA sequences within this sample yield the same CDR3. The chain combines TRBV6-5 with TRBJ2-7; D is unclear. Germline CDR1 MNHEY, CDR2 SVGAGI. The CDR3 is 12 amino acids. Trimming stripped 6 bases from V and 0 bases from J, with 6 bases between. The CDR3 sequence: CASSPGSYEQYF. The CDR3 region has the DNA TGTGCCAGCAGCCCCGGCTCCTACGAGCAGTACTTC.